A single sample gave rise to the 10 T cell receptor beta chains below, sequenced in a study of Graves' ophthalmopathy and Graves' hyperthyroidism. RNA transcripts were the source from which TCR beta CDR3 regions were amplified. The library came from an HTBI-primed first-round RT-PCR and a second-round multiplex PCR. TCRdb passed the multiplex PCR reads through MiXCR, listing each CDR3 protein once. The sample contains 200,000 to 250,000 distinct CDR3 sequences, about 47% of which appear only once. The sequencing input was peripheral blood. These receptors all stem from an adult man with Graves' ophthalmopathy.

The table lists this clonotype with a few counts. The genes are TRBV2 and TRBJ2-3; 9 nucleotides match TRBD1. The CDR3 consists of 14 residues. The germline CDR1 and CDR2 sequences are SNHLY and FYNNEI. Trimming removed 7 bases from V and 5 bases from J; junction bases left unmatched: 7. The CDR3 region has the DNA TGTGCCAGCACGGTTACAGGGGGCAAAGATACGCAGTATTTT. It codes for CASTVTGGKDTQYF.

This clonotype was seen once. One junction end does not reproduce the germline sequence, and a read error may be involved. The chain uses TRBV7-7 and TRBJ1-3, with a weak D call TRBD1 (6 bases). This CDR3 comprises 16 residues. CDR1 is SSHAT and CDR2 is FNYEAQ in the germline V gene (reference sequence). CDR3 sequence: CASSRDITFPGNTIYF. The CDR3 nucleotides read TGTGCTAGCAGTCGGGACATCACTTTCCCCGGAAACACCATATATTTT.

Comments on this clonotype: The junction differs from germline at one of its ends, possibly a read error. The rearrangement uses TRBV6-5 and TRBJ1-2, with D possibly matching TRBD1 (6 bases). From germline, CDR1 is MNHEY and CDR2 SVGAGI. The CDR3 runs to 15 residues. The CDR3 coding sequence is TGTGCCAGCAGTCCTGCGGGGGGCGGAATATATGACTACACCTTC. Translation gives CASSPAGGGIYDYTF.

The J gene is TRBJ1-6, the V gene TRBV7-2, with TRBD1 matching over 10 bases. CDR3 length: 16 amino acids. From germline, CDR1 is SGHTA and CDR2 FQGNSA. The ends lost 5 bases at V and 7 bases at J; junction bases unmatched: 8. The CDR3 loop is CASSTRQGARNSPLHF. CDR3 DNA sequence: TGTGCCAGCAGCACTCGACAGGGGGCGAGGAATTCACCCCTCCACTTT.

The rearrangement uses TRBV28 and TRBJ1-6; TRBD1 matches 7 bases. In germline, CDR1 is MDHEN, CDR2 SYDVKM. CDR3 length: 16 amino acids. V shed 5 bases and J 1 base; nucleotides not matched to a gene: 5. As DNA, the CDR3 is TGTGCCAGCAGTGAAGGGACAGATTCCTATAATTCACCCCTCCACTTT. Its translation is CASSEGTDSYNSPLHF.

This chain connects TRBV12-5 to TRBJ2-7; D gene uncertain. Between the trimmed V and J ends, which lost 2 bases and 3 bases, there was a span of 8 bases. The CDR3 runs 13 residues. CDR1 and CDR2 (germline): LGHNT, FRNRAP. The CDR3 protein is CASGLPSGYEQYF. The CDR3 nucleotides are TGTGCTAGTGGTTTGCCCTCAGGCTACGAGCAGTACTTC.

For this clonotype: Because the CDR3 is missing its conserved closing phenylalanine or tryptophan, this is likely a read error. This chain uses TRBV15 with TRBJ2-7; D is perhaps TRBD1 or TRBD2 (5 bases each). Trimming took 0 bases from V and 2 from J, leaving 11 bases between them. The CDR3 contains 15 residues. Germline V lookup: CDR1 LNHNV, CDR2 YYDKDF (reference sequence). The CDR3 DNA reads as TGTGCCACCAGCAGAGAATACGGGACCCCCTACGAGCAGTACTCC. This sequence encodes CATSREYGTPYEQYS.

This clonotype was counted a few times. As DNA, the CDR3 is TGTGCCACCAGAAGACGGGGGGACGATCAAGAGACCCAGTACTTC. Translation gives CATRRRGDDQETQYF. The chain is built from TRBV10-3 and TRBJ2-5; TRBD2 matches 7 bases. The CDR3 runs to 15 residues. CDR1 is ENHRY, CDR2 SYGVKD, per germline. The junction had 13 bases not matched to a gene; V was cut back by 10 bases and J by 2 bases.

The genes are TRBV29-1 and TRBJ1-2, with TRBD1 matching 7 bases. Germline-derived CDR1 and CDR2 are SQVTM and ANQGSEA. V was clipped by 7 bases and J by 2 bases; unmatched bases: 7. This CDR3 region has 13 residues. In DNA, the CDR3 is TGCAGCGCCCTGGACAGGACCAACTATGGCTACACCTTC. It is translated as CSALDRTNYGYTF.

This clonotype was counted only a few times. V gene TRBV15 combines with J gene TRBJ1-5; 9 bases line up with TRBD1. This CDR3 has 18 amino acids. Germline CDR1 is LNHNV and CDR2 is YYDKDF (reference sequence). Trimming at V came to 0 bases and at J to 0 bases, leaving 6 bases not matched to a gene. The CDR3 DNA is TGTGCCACCAGCAGAGATATAGGACAGGGGAGTAGCAATCAGCCCCAGCATTTT. Protein: CATSRDIGQGSSNQPQHF.